The clone carrying this T cell receptor (beta chain) turned up a few times. Germline CDR1 is SGHRS and CDR2 is YFSETQ. The CDR3 loop spans 17 amino acids. The V and J ends lost 0 bases and 8 bases, in that order; junction bases with no gene match: 14. TCRdb called the RT-PCR reads again in MiXCR, with one record for every CDR3 protein. The sample includes 550,000 to 750,000 distinct CDR3 sequences, 12% to 15% seen only once; the top ten take roughly 4%. The receptor was isolated from a female donor in good health, serving as a healthy control. The chain recombines TRBV5-1 with TRBJ2-1; 7 bases are shared with TRBD1. The material sequenced was memory CD4+ T cells from blood. The CDR3 loop is CASSLASLYRGSDEQFF. Written as DNA, the CDR3 is TGCGCCAGCAGCTTGGCCAGTCTTTACAGGGGAAGCGATGAGCAGTTCTTC.